The following is a T cell receptor (beta chain) sequence with its context. This clonotype was picked up one time. Its antigen is still unknown. Without the conserved terminal phenylalanine or tryptophan, this CDR3 likely stems from a read error. This sample was included in a study of CD8+CD57+ T cells in acquired aplastic anemia (dated by TCRdb to the late 2010s). Concerning the study at large: A mean of roughly 3.2 ug of DNA, ranging from about 0.2 to 27.4 ug, was extracted from sorted CD4+ and CD8+ cells. A CD8+CD57+ expansion meant a frequency higher than the mean frequency seen in healthy subjects. The study at large found these results: Some 27 CD8+ CDR3 sequences were found in both patients and controls but appeared to be highly expressed in patients and within the immunodominant clones of the patients. Between patients and healthy controls, no significant difference in CD8+ Simpson's diversity was found (P=0.060).

Flow cytometry had shown CD8+CD57+ cell expansion in the patients selected for sequencing. Severe acquired aplastic anemia was diagnosed in all patients according to International Study of Aplastic Anemia and Agranulocytosis and Camitta criteria. No therapy had been received by the patients at the time of blood sampling. TCR repertoires of sorted CD4+ and CD8+ blood T cells from severe aplastic anemia patients and healthy subjects were deep-sequenced in the study. Patients were enrolled under clinicaltrials.gov protocols 00001620, 01623167, 00001397, 00071045, 00081523 and 00961064 in the USA. Ficoll-Paque density gradient centrifugation was used to isolate peripheral blood mononuclear cells. CD4+ and CD8+ T cells were sorted by FACS or magnetic beads before DNA extraction. TCR beta VDJ combination and CDR3 sequence profiling used genomic DNA as the template. TCR repertoire sequencing was run on an Illumina HiSeq 2000. For the original study's pipeline: TRBV/TRBJ rearrangement plots, CDR3 size and DJ length profiles, and Simpson's diversity index were used to assess repertoires. Whichever DNA sequence was most abundant in the deep sequencing data was defined as the immunodominant clone. CDR3 amino acid sequences were checked for sharing across subjects and were also compared against the VDJdb database and published repertoires. TCRdb took the public reads, trimmed them with fastp at Q25, ran MiXCR for clone calling and kept in-frame beta chains. Entries are consolidated by CDR3 protein sequence, retaining the most common genes and DNA. TCRdb, not the authors, supplied the V and J calls. The sample table shows about 180,000 distinct CDR3 sequences, and roughly 43% are seen once. Clones ranked in the top ten supply 1.1% of the sample.

The trim is 11 bases for V and 0 bases for J, with a gap of 25 bases between the germline ends. CDR1 ENHRY and CDR2 SYGVKD were looked up in the germline V gene. The CDR3 length equals 18 residues, ends included. Only the CDR3 DNA is retained, 54 bases long and in frame from the first base. The TCR was taken from a human donor with aplastic anemia. Sequences were obtained from sorted CD4+, CD8+, or CD8+CD57+ T cells (not recorded which) from PBMCs. The chain is encoded by TRBV10-3 joined to TRBJ2-2; TRBD2 is a possible D gene, resting on 5 matching bases. CDR3 region: CALTERLLPGSNTGELFL. The nucleotide sequence is given as TGTGCCCTCACCGAGCGGTTACTACCGGGATCGAACACCGGGGAGCTGTTTTTG.